Listed here are 30 T cell receptor beta chains from one sample, sequenced in a study of shared clonotypes between healthy human individuals. Using immunoSEQ multiplex PCR, the repertoire was profiled, and TCRdb retains in-frame clones only, with some absent. The sample shows approximately 320,000 clones, around 67% of them seen only once. Sequenced input: memory CD4+ T cells sorted from blood. Specified subset: CD45RA-negative fraction. The receptors come from a man aged 25-45 years in good health.

This clone has only a few counts. J is TRBJ2-2 and V is TRBV18; TRBD2 might be the D (5 bases). V gave up 0 bases and J gave up 5 bases, with 10 bases separating them. Germline V gene lookup returns CDR1 KGHSH and CDR2 LQKENI. The CDR3 totals 15 residues. The CDR3 DNA is TGTGCCAGCTCACCACCATCGCGGGTAACCGGGGAGCTGTTTTTT. As protein: CASSPPSRVTGELFF. Drawing the rest from reference TRBV18 and TRBJ2-2, the complete variable domain is NAGVMQNPRHLVRRRGQEARLRCSPMKGHSHVYWYRQLPEEGLKFMVYLQKENIIDESGMPKERFSAEFPKEGPSILRIQQVVRGDSAAYFCASSPPSRVTGELFFGEGSRLTVL.

The chain has TRBV4-2 and TRBJ2-1; D gene uncertain. The V end was cut by 3 bases, the J end by 1 base, with 10 bases between. This CDR3 contains 15 residues. The V gene's germline CDR1 is LGHNA and CDR2 YNFKEQ. DNA for the CDR3: TGTGCCAGCAGCCACCTGCGGAGTTCCTACAATGAGCAGTTCTTC. This codes for CASSHLRSSYNEQFF.

V is TRBV7-6 and J is TRBJ2-1; D gene unclear. Trimming stripped 4 bases from V and 5 bases from J, with 12 bases between. The CDR3 length is 14 residues. Germline V CDR1 and CDR2: SGHVS, FNYEAQ. The CDR3 sequence is CASSSQPINNEQFF. CDR3 coding DNA: TGTGCCAGCAGCTCCCAGCCCATAAACAATGAGCAGTTCTTC.

V and J are TRBV2 and TRBJ1-3, with D possibly matching TRBD1 (5 bases). This CDR3 is built from 15 residues. The V end was cut by 1 base, the J end by 4 bases, with 11 bases between. The V gene's germline CDR1 is SNHLY and CDR2 FYNNEI. The CDR3 protein is CASSEVPGSGNTIYF. CDR3 sequence (DNA): TGTGCCAGCAGTGAAGTTCCAGGGTCCGGAAACACCATATATTTT.

This clone was seen only a few times. CDR3: CASSRAGANTGELFF. The CDR3 DNA reads as TGCGCCAGCAGCCGAGCGGGAGCGAACACCGGGGAGCTGTTTTTT. The rearrangement joins TRBV4-1 to TRBJ2-2, with TRBD2 identical over 8 bases. In germline, CDR1 is MGHRA, CDR2 YSYEKL. Germline trimming cut 4 bases from V and 0 bases from J; bases unmatched to any gene: 1. The CDR3 runs 15 residues.

J is TRBJ2-7 and V is TRBV2, with 16 bases identical to TRBD2. Per germline, CDR1 SNHLY and CDR2 FYNNEI. The CDR3 has 17 residues. The trim removed 8 bases at V and 5 bases at J, leaving 12 bases unmatched. CDR3 region: CASGQRGLAGGSHEQYF. CDR3 DNA sequence: TGTGCCAGCGGACAGAGGGGACTAGCGGGAGGGAGCCACGAGCAGTACTTC.

The chain combines TRBV11-2 with TRBJ2-7, with 8 bases lining up with TRBD1. Trimming cost V 7 bases and J 6 bases; bases outside gene matches: 14. CDR3 length equals 15 residues. Germline CDR1 SGHAT, CDR2 FQNNGV. Here the CDR3 reads CASTQNQDREPEQYF. The DNA for the CDR3 is TGTGCCAGCACCCAGAACCAGGACAGGGAGCCCGAGCAGTACTTC.

The CDR3, as DNA: TGTGCCAGTGCTGCGAAAGGACTGGGAGCGCAGTATTTT. It codes for CASAAKGLGAQYF. The rearrangement uses TRBV7-2 and TRBJ2-3, with D tentatively TRBD2 (5 bases). Germline V gives CDR1 SGHTA, CDR2 FQGNSA. The germline V and J ends were trimmed by 9 bases and 10 bases, with 20 bases remaining between them. The CDR3 spans 13 residues.

This clone came up a few times. The chain has TRBV10-3 and TRBJ1-2; 8 nucleotides match TRBD1. There are 14 residues in the CDR3. Trimming removed 7 bases from V and 4 bases from J; junction bases left unmatched: 8. Germline V gene data show CDR1 as ENHRY and CDR2 as SYGVKD. The CDR3 sequence: CAINDRGERYGYTF. The CDR3 DNA is TGTGCCATCAATGACAGGGGAGAACGCTATGGCTACACCTTC.

V is TRBV28 and J is TRBJ2-6, with D possibly being TRBD1 (6 bases). V was shortened by 4 bases and J by 1 base, with 8 bases between the two germline ends. Germline CDR1 is MDHEN and CDR2 is SYDVKM. The CDR3 is 15 residues long. CDR3 sequence (DNA): TGTGCCAGCAGTTCCACAGGGTCTGGGGCCAACGTCCTGACTTTC. This translates into CASSSTGSGANVLTF.

This rearrangement joins TRBV5-1 to TRBJ2-1; 9 nucleotides align to TRBD2. The CDR3 has 16 amino acids. Germline CDR1 is SGHRS and CDR2 is YFSETQ. V was clipped by 4 bases and J by 2 bases; unmatched bases: 7. DNA for the CDR3: TGCGCCAGCAGCCCTAGCGGGAACCCAACCTACAATGAGCAGTTCTTC. Translation gives CASSPSGNPTYNEQFF.

V usage is TRBV5-4 and J usage is TRBJ2-2; tentative D call: TRBD2 (7 bases). The CDR3 is made up of 15 amino acids. Germline loops: CDR1 SGHNT, CDR2 YYREEE (reference sequence). V was pared by 1 base and J by 7 bases, with 14 bases between. CDR3 protein: CASSLLAEGGGELFF. CDR3 sequence (DNA): TGTGCCAGCAGCTTGCTAGCGGAGGGGGGCGGGGAGCTGTTTTTT.

Turning to this clone: It may be a read error: a sequence one base away is much more abundant. V is TRBV6-1 and J is TRBJ2-2; D gene ambiguous. There are 13 residues in the CDR3. Germline CDR1 and CDR2: MNHNS and SASEGT. The germline V and J ends were trimmed by 3 bases and 6 bases, with 8 bases remaining between them. Here the CDR3 reads CASSDRAAGELFF. Here the CDR3 DNA reads TGTGCCAGCAGTGATAGGGCGGCCGGGGAGCTGTTTTTT.

The V gene is TRBV28, the J gene TRBJ1-5; D unclear. V lost 1 base to trimming and J lost 0 bases, with 13 bases between them. The germline CDR1 and CDR2 sequences are MDHEN and SYDVKM. There are 17 residues in the CDR3. The CDR3 DNA reads TGTGCCAGCAGTTTATTGGAGTTACAGTTTAGCAATCAGCCCCAGCATTTT. Encoded protein: CASSLLELQFSNQPQHF.

This clone has a handful of counts. The V call is TRBV28, the J call TRBJ1-1; D is possibly TRBD1 (5 bases). The V end was cut by 5 bases, the J end by 6 bases, with 19 bases between. Germline V lookup: CDR1 MDHEN, CDR2 SYDVKM. The CDR3 consists of 15 residues. CDR3 coding DNA: TGTGCCAGCAGTCTCGCCAGGGCGTTCCAACCTGAAGCTTTCTTT. It yields the protein CASSLARAFQPEAFF.

The chain combines TRBV27 with TRBJ1-2, with 9 bases fitting TRBD1. The J segment lost 3 bases and the V segment lost 10 bases, leaving 6 bases of the junction unmatched. Per the germline V gene, CDR1 is MNHEY and CDR2 is SMNVEV (reference sequence). The CDR3 sequence is 13 residues long. The DNA of the CDR3 is TGTGCCACCAAAAGGGACAGGGACTATGGCTACACCTTC. Protein sequence: CATKRDRDYGYTF.

The chain combines TRBV2 with TRBJ2-5, with TRBD2 identical over 12 bases. The CDR3 has 15 residues. In germline, CDR1 is SNHLY, CDR2 FYNNEI. V lost 6 bases to trimming and J lost 1 base; unmatched junction nucleotides: 3. CDR3 amino acids: CASRALAGGQETQYF. In DNA, the CDR3 is TGTGCCAGCAGAGCACTAGCGGGAGGCCAAGAGACCCAGTACTTC.

The chain joins TRBV27 to TRBJ2-1; 9 bases line up with TRBD2. The germline V gene encodes CDR1 MNHEY and CDR2 SMNVEV (reference sequence). The CDR3 spans 17 residues. The trim removed 8 bases at V and 5 bases at J, leaving 16 bases unmatched. In DNA form, the CDR3 reads TGTGCCAGCCAGGGACTAGCAGGTAGTTTACCGGACAATGAGCAGTTCTTC. It translates to CASQGLAGSLPDNEQFF.

This clone has only a few counts. The chain carries TRBV12-5 and TRBJ2-1; D is perhaps TRBD1 (6 bases). Germline V gene lookup returns CDR1 LGHNT and CDR2 FRNRAP. The CDR3 sequence is 13 residues long. Trimming pared 6 bases from V and 4 bases from J, leaving 10 bases between. CDR3 region: CASGLDRYNEQFF. CDR3 coding DNA: TGTGCTAGTGGCCTGGACAGATACAATGAGCAGTTCTTC.

This clone was counted a few times. The genes are TRBV5-6 and TRBJ1-5, with 10 bases identical to TRBD1. Unmatched junction bases numbered 5, after V lost 0 bases and J lost 2 bases. The CDR3 length is 17 residues. The germline gives CDR1 SGHDT, CDR2 YYEEEE. The CDR3 loop reads CASSLGLTGGGNQPQHF. The CDR3 DNA is TGTGCCAGCAGCTTGGGCCTGACAGGGGGCGGCAATCAGCCCCAGCATTTT.

The rearrangement links TRBV6-1 to TRBJ1-1, with D possibly TRBD1 on 6 matching bases. The V gene's germline CDR1 is MNHNS and CDR2 SASEGT. CDR3 size: 13 residues. Trimming shortened V by 8 bases and J by 5 bases, and 15 bases separated the two germline ends. The CDR3 coding sequence is TGTGCCAGCGAGGAAACAGGGAGGACTGAAGCTTTCTTT. It is translated as CASEETGRTEAFF.

This clone was counted a few times. This rearrangement joins TRBV5-6 to TRBJ2-7; D remains unclear. The germline V gene encodes CDR1 SGHDT and CDR2 YYEEEE. This CDR3 contains 14 residues. Trimming pared 4 bases from V and 6 bases from J, leaving 17 bases between. Here the CDR3 reads CASSKSRRSGEQYF. In DNA, the CDR3 is TGTGCCAGCAGCAAGTCCCGTCGGTCGGGCGAGCAGTACTTC.

The rearrangement uses TRBV7-2 and TRBJ1-4; tentative D call: TRBD1 (6 bases). The CDR3 length is 15 residues. The germline V gene encodes CDR1 SGHTA and CDR2 FQGNSA. The V end was cut by 1 base, the J end by 7 bases, with 13 bases between. This CDR3 reads CASSLGGHSGEKLFF. CDR3 in DNA: TGTGCCAGCAGCTTAGGGGGGCATAGTGGTGAAAAACTGTTTTTT.

The chain links TRBV18 to TRBJ1-1; D gene ambiguous. This CDR3 has 12 amino acids. Between the trimmed V and J ends, which lost 3 bases and 0 bases, there was a span of 2 bases. Germline V gives CDR1 KGHSH, CDR2 LQKENI. The CDR3 region is CASSPLNTEAFF. CDR3 DNA sequence: TGTGCCAGCTCACCTCTGAACACTGAAGCTTTCTTT.

This sequence joins TRBV11-2 and TRBJ2-3; D is uncertain. CDR1 SGHAT and CDR2 FQNNGV come from the germline V gene. With 1 base removed from V and 2 bases from J, the gap between germline ends came to 13 bases. CDR3 length equals 16 residues. The CDR3 sequence: CASSLGLSGFTDTQYF. The DNA for the CDR3 is TGTGCCAGCAGCTTAGGGCTTTCAGGTTTCACAGATACGCAGTATTTT.

This clone was recorded a few times. V and J are TRBV5-1 and TRBJ2-7; D is perhaps TRBD1 (5 bases). CDR1 is SGHRS and CDR2 is YFSETQ in the germline V gene. This CDR3 region has 12 residues. Trimming removed 4 bases from V and 3 bases from J, with 8 bases in between. The DNA for the CDR3 is TGCGCCAGCAGCAGACAGAGCTACGAGCAGTACTTC. Translated: CASSRQSYEQYF.

This chain uses TRBV7-2 with TRBJ2-7; D is undetermined. V was shortened by 3 bases and J by 2 bases, with 8 bases between the two germline ends. The CDR3 has 13 residues. Germline lookup yields CDR1 SGHTA and CDR2 FQGNSA. CDR3 nucleotides: TGTGCCAGCAGCTTGTTTTCTGCCTACGAGCAGTACTTC. Translated: CASSLFSAYEQYF.

V gene TRBV18 combines with J gene TRBJ2-3, with 8 bases fitting TRBD2. Trimming cost V 1 base and J 6 bases; bases outside gene matches: 18. This CDR3 contains 19 residues. Looked up from germline, CDR1 is KGHSH and CDR2 is LQKENI. This CDR3 reads CASSPRVTSGEQRVDTQYF. CDR3 nucleotide sequence: TGTGCCAGCTCACCACGGGTCACTAGCGGAGAACAGAGGGTCGATACGCAGTATTTT.

This chain connects TRBV7-9 to TRBJ1-1; no firm D call. The germline V gene encodes CDR1 SEHNR and CDR2 FQNEAQ (reference sequence). This CDR3 has 12 residues. Between the trimmed V and J ends, which lost 4 bases and 7 bases, there was a span of 10 bases. The CDR3 region is CASSYVTLEAFF. The DNA of the CDR3 is TGTGCCAGCAGCTACGTAACCCTTGAAGCTTTCTTT.

V and J are TRBV6-5 and TRBJ1-5, with 7 bases that match TRBD1. With V trimmed by 3 bases and J by 10 bases, 9 bases remained unmatched. The V gene's germline CDR1 is MNHEY and CDR2 SVGAGI. The CDR3 totals 14 residues. CDR3 protein: CASSYRQGNRPQHF. As DNA, the CDR3 is TGTGCCAGCAGTTATAGACAGGGTAATCGTCCCCAGCATTTT.